What follows are 4 T cell receptor delta chains derived from one specimen sequenced in a study of gamma-delta T cells after stem cell transplantation. TCRdb re-processed the RT-PCR reads using CATT. Of about 5,700 delta-chain clones detected, more than 1.5% appear once; the ten largest clones hold roughly a fifth. Sample: gamma-delta T cells. These receptors originate from a human donor. It is not recorded whose cells these are; they may come from a transplant donor.

In its sample, this clone was seen a few times. It is likely a read error: a sequence one base away is far more abundant. Within the sample, other DNA sequences also encode this same CDR3. The chain has TRDV2 and TRDJ1; 13 nucleotides align to TRDD3. The CDR3 length is 16 residues. The germline gives CDR1 GEAIGNYY, CDR2 EKD. V was pared by 7 bases and J by 3 bases, with 10 bases of the junction left unmatched. The CDR3 sequence is CACDALTGGYADKLIF. CDR3 in DNA: TGTGCCTGCGACGCATTAACTGGGGGATACGCCGATAAACTCATCTTT.

A word on this clone: The amino acid sequence in TCRdb belongs to a much larger clone and departs from this DNA's translation at residue 5, likely a sequencing read error; the sequence shown is translated from the DNA. The V call is TRDV2, the J call TRDJ3, with 10 bases that match TRDD3. Per the germline V gene, CDR1 is GEAIGNYY and CDR2 is EKD. The CDR3 sequence is 21 residues long. V lost 2 bases and J lost 1; bases outside the gene matches: 13. The CDR3 nucleotides read TGTGCCTGTGACATGCCCCAAGTACTGGGGGATTTTTCCTGGGACACCCGACAGATGTTTTTC. Translating gives CACDMPQVLGDFSWDTRQMFF.

This clone was counted only a few times. A far larger clone is one base from this, pointing to a likely read error. Other DNA sequences in this specimen translate into the identical CDR3. The chain couples TRDV2 to TRDJ1; D remains ambiguous. The germline gives CDR1 GEAIGNYY, CDR2 EKD. The CDR3 runs to 16 residues. The CDR3 sequence: CACDLVPGSNTDKLIF. The CDR3 nucleotides read TGTGCCTGTGACCTCGTACCCGGCTCGAACACTGATAAACTCATCTTT.

On this clone: The translation of this DNA and the TCRdb protein of a much larger clone differ at residue 5, probably owing to a read error; the protein shown here is translated from the DNA. The chain joins TRDV2 to TRDJ1, with D possibly being TRDD3 (6 bases). Trimming removed 3 bases from V and 2 bases from J, with 21 bases in between. The germline gives CDR1 GEAIGNYY, CDR2 EKD. There are 17 residues in the CDR3. The CDR3 here is CACDPVGDRLETDKLIF. CDR3 coding DNA: TGTGCCTGTGACCCGGTTGGGGATCGCTTGGAGACCGATAAACTCATCTTT.